Below are 30 T cell receptor beta chains sequenced from a single sample in a study of cytomegalovirus exposure and HLA in healthy donors. Amplification used 60 Vbeta primers and 13 Jbeta primers. Repertoires were generated with immunoSEQ multiplex PCR, while TCRdb's copy carries only in-frame clones and drops some. The top ten clones hold roughly 0.26% of a sample with 200,000 to 300,000 clones, around 83% of them seen once. Sequenced: PBMCs. These receptors all come from a girl under 10 years old in good health and CMV-seronegative.

This chain connects TRBV6-1 to TRBJ2-1; 7 bases agree with TRBD1. Germline assignment: CDR1 MNHNS and CDR2 SASEGT. V shed 6 bases and J 4 bases; nucleotides not matched to a gene: 6. The CDR3 sequence is 14 residues long. In DNA, the CDR3 is TGTGCCAGCAGCGATACAGGGGCGTACAATGAGCAGTTCTTC. This encodes CASSDTGAYNEQFF.

CDR3 bases: TGTGCCAGCAGAGGGACAGATAATTCACCCCTCCACTTT. Its protein product is CASRGTDNSPLHF. This chain connects TRBV5-4 to TRBJ1-6; TRBD1 agrees at 7 bases. The CDR3 sequence is 13 residues long. Germline CDR1 SGHNT, CDR2 YYREEE (reference sequence). J was trimmed by 5 bases and V by 5 bases; bases with no gene match: 1.

This chain joins TRBV5-1 and TRBJ2-3, with 14 bases fitting TRBD2. Trimming cost V 3 bases and J 5 bases; bases outside gene matches: 11. CDR3 size: 18 residues. Germline values: CDR1 SGHRS, CDR2 YFSETQ. In nucleotides, the CDR3 is TGCGCCAGCAGCTCGACTAGCGGGAGGGATTCGAGTAGAGATACGCAGTATTTT. It yields the protein CASSSTSGRDSSRDTQYF. The complete variable domain, with remaining parts taken from reference TRBV5-1 and TRBJ2-3, reads KAGVTQTPRYLIKTRGQQVTLSCSPISGHRSVSWYQQTPGQGLQFLFEYFSETQRNKGNFPGRFSGRQFSNSRSEMNVSTLELGDSALYLCASSSTSGRDSSRDTQYFGPGTRLTVL.

V usage is TRBV11-2 and J usage is TRBJ2-3, with a possible D match to TRBD2 (5 bases). The CDR3 totals 14 residues. Trimming left V 4 bases short and J 2 bases short, with 10 bases between. Germline values: CDR1 SGHAT, CDR2 FQNNGV. CDR3 sequence reads: CASSYGLDTDTQYF. The CDR3 nucleotides are TGTGCCAGCAGCTACGGACTGGACACAGATACGCAGTATTTT. Full variable domain (remainder filled in from reference TRBV11-2 and TRBJ2-3): EAGVAQSPRYKIIEKRQSVAFWCNPISGHATLYWYQQILGQGPKLLIQFQNNGVVDDSQLPKDRFSAERLKGVDSTLKIQPAKLEDSAVYLCASSYGLDTDTQYFGPGTRLTVL.

The genes are TRBV7-6 and TRBJ1-1; 9 nucleotides align to TRBD1. Unmatched junction bases numbered 12, after V lost 2 bases and J lost 2 bases. The CDR3 spans 18 residues. The germline V gene encodes CDR1 SGHVS and CDR2 FNYEAQ. The CDR3 DNA follows: TGTGCCAGCAGCTTAAGGTCCGGGACAGGGCTTCGCAACACTGAAGCTTTCTTT. It translates to CASSLRSGTGLRNTEAFF.

The chain is built from TRBV14 and TRBJ2-5; tentatively, D is TRBD2 (5 bases). Germline V lookup: CDR1 SGHDN, CDR2 FVKESK. The CDR3 runs 16 residues. V was trimmed by 0 bases and J by 5 bases, leaving 16 bases between them. The CDR3 protein is CASSQDRRTGRETQYF. The CDR3 coding sequence is TGTGCCAGCAGCCAAGATAGGAGGACCGGCCGGGAGACCCAGTACTTC.

V usage is TRBV30 and J usage is TRBJ2-7, with D perhaps matching TRBD1 (6 bases). Germline V gives CDR1 GTSNPN, CDR2 SVGIG (reference sequence). This CDR3 comprises 11 residues. V lost 5 bases to trimming and J lost 4 bases, with 9 bases between them. CDR3 sequence (DNA): TGTGCCTGGCAGGGGCGATACGAGCAGTACTTC. Its translation is CAWQGRYEQYF. Combining the CDR3 with reference TRBV30 and TRBJ2-7 gives the whole variable domain SQTIHQWPATLVQPVGSPLSLECTVEGTSNPNLYWYRQAAGRGLQLLFYSVGIGQISSEVPQNLSASRPQDRQFILSSKKLLLSDSGFYLCAWQGRYEQYFGPGTRLTVT.

The chain employs TRBV5-5 and TRBJ1-1; TRBD1 is a possible D gene (6 bases). Trimming stripped 0 bases from V and 3 bases from J, with 9 bases between. This CDR3 is built from 14 residues. CDR1 SGHKS and CDR2 YYEKEE come from the germline V gene (reference sequence). The CDR3 nucleotides read TGTGCCAGCAGCTTGGCCGCAGGGGACACTGAAGCTTTCTTT. It translates to CASSLAAGDTEAFF.

The chain uses TRBV25-1 and TRBJ2-7; 14 bases are shared with TRBD2. The CDR3 has 17 residues. CDR1 is MGHDK, CDR2 SYGVNS, per germline. V lost 7 bases and J lost 7; bases outside the gene matches: 15. CDR3 region: CASTRTSGRSSPGEQYF. The CDR3 bases are TGTGCCAGCACACGGACTAGCGGGAGGTCCAGTCCAGGAGAGCAGTACTTC.

The V call is TRBV5-1, the J call TRBJ1-2; the match to TRBD1 covers 10 bases. With V trimmed by 4 bases and J by 3 bases, 3 bases remained unmatched. Germline V gene sequence: CDR1 SGHRS, CDR2 YFSETQ. This CDR3 spans 14 amino acids. CDR3 in amino acids: CASSPDRGDYGYTF. The CDR3 region has the DNA TGCGCCAGCAGCCCGGACAGGGGGGACTATGGCTACACCTTC.

The V and J genes are TRBV11-2 and TRBJ2-5; D ambiguous. This CDR3 region has 13 residues. CDR1 is SGHAT, CDR2 FQNNGV, per germline. V was clipped by 1 base and J by 1 base, with 4 bases between them. CDR3 DNA: TGTGCCAGCAGCTTAGGGCCCCAAGAGACCCAGTACTTC. Translation: CASSLGPQETQYF.

This chain uses TRBV6-6 with TRBJ1-1, with 8 positions matching TRBD1. The CDR3 spans 14 residues. CDR1 is MNHNY, CDR2 SVGAGI, per germline (reference sequence). V lost 0 bases, J lost 4 bases, and 1 base stayed unmatched. This CDR3 is CASSYSGQGTEAFF. The CDR3 bases are TGTGCCAGCAGTTACTCCGGACAGGGCACTGAAGCTTTCTTT.

The chain has TRBV30 and TRBJ1-1; TRBD1 aligns across 7 bases. CDR1 and CDR2 (germline): GTSNPN, SVGIG (reference sequence). This CDR3 contains 14 residues. V lost 5 bases and J lost 3; bases outside the gene matches: 9. The chain's CDR3 is CAWCFLQGDTEAFF. CDR3 sequence (DNA): TGTGCCTGGTGCTTCTTGCAGGGGGACACTGAAGCTTTCTTT.

The chain joins TRBV11-2 to TRBJ2-6; possibly TRBD1 for D (5 bases). The CDR3 contains 15 residues. Trimming pared 2 bases from V and 2 bases from J, leaving 7 bases between. CDR1 SGHAT and CDR2 FQNNGV come from the germline V gene. The CDR3 region has the DNA TGTGCCAGCAGCTTACAGGGAACTGGGGCCAACGTCCTGACTTTC. Its translation: CASSLQGTGANVLTF.

V usage is TRBV19 and J usage is TRBJ1-2; 8 bases align to TRBD1. This CDR3 comprises 14 residues. Germline loops: CDR1 LNHDA, CDR2 SQIVND (reference sequence). Trimming removed 0 bases from V and 4 bases from J; junction bases left unmatched: 1. The chain's CDR3 is CASSIEDRAYGYTF. The CDR3 DNA reads as TGTGCCAGTAGTATAGAGGACAGGGCCTATGGCTACACCTTC.

As regards this clone: The junction shows a germline mismatch at one end, possibly a read error. This CDR3 reads CSSSLLDRGTDTQYF. The CDR3 DNA reads TGTTCCAGCAGCTTATTGGACAGGGGCACAGATACGCAGTATTTT. The chain carries TRBV7-9 and TRBJ2-3; 8 bases line up with TRBD1. This CDR3 comprises 15 residues. Per germline, CDR1 SEHNR and CDR2 FQNEAQ (reference sequence).

This sequence joins TRBV30 and TRBJ2-1; 9 nucleotides line up with TRBD2. Trimming removed 5 bases from V and 4 bases from J; junction bases left unmatched: 3. The CDR3 extends over 13 amino acids. Germline V gene lookup returns CDR1 GTSNPN and CDR2 SVGIG (reference sequence). CDR3 sequence reads: CAWCSGGYNEQFF. CDR3 DNA sequence: TGTGCCTGGTGTAGCGGGGGATACAATGAGCAGTTCTTC.

The chain carries TRBV7-3 and TRBJ2-1; maybe TRBD2 (6 bases). The CDR3 is 16 residues long. Trimming left V 2 bases short and J 4 bases short, with 15 bases between. From germline, CDR1 is SGHTA and CDR2 FQGTGA. The CDR3 protein is CASSLDVRGNYNEQFF. The CDR3 coding sequence is TGTGCCAGCAGCTTAGATGTCCGGGGGAATTACAATGAGCAGTTCTTC.

V usage is TRBV30 and J usage is TRBJ2-7; D ambiguous. Germline assignment: CDR1 GTSNPN and CDR2 SVGIG (reference sequence). V lost 0 bases and J 5 bases, leaving 5 bases between the germline ends. CDR3 length: 11 residues. The CDR3: CAWSVLHEQYF. The CDR3 region has the DNA TGTGCCTGGAGTGTACTACACGAGCAGTACTTC.

The chain couples TRBV7-9 to TRBJ2-7; tentative D call: TRBD1 (5 bases). Germline CDR1 is SEHNR and CDR2 is FQNEAQ (reference sequence). Trimming cost V 0 bases and J 0 bases, with 12 bases left between them. The CDR3 length is 16 residues. The DNA for the CDR3 is TGTGCCAGCAGCTTAGCGCCCCAGGGCTCCTCCTACGAGCAGTACTTC. This encodes CASSLAPQGSSYEQYF.

V and J are TRBV5-6 and TRBJ2-1; 7 nucleotides line up with TRBD2. With 5 bases clipped from V and 6 bases from J, the junction kept 5 bases outside the gene matches. The CDR3 runs 13 residues. The germline V gene has CDR1 SGHDT and CDR2 YYEEEE. The CDR3 nucleotides are TGTGCCAGCAGTTTTCCTAGCGGCAATGAGCAGTTCTTC. This codes for CASSFPSGNEQFF.

This clone came up a few times. This chain links TRBV30 with TRBJ2-3; 9 nucleotides agree with TRBD2. Per germline, CDR1 GTSNPN and CDR2 SVGIG (reference sequence). The CDR3 extends over 13 amino acids. V was pared by 2 bases and J by 12 bases, with 9 bases of the junction left unmatched. The CDR3, as DNA: TGTGCCTGGAGTAAGCGGGGGGCTTTAGAACAGTATTTT. Amino acids: CAWSKRGALEQYF.

V gene TRBV5-1 combines with J gene TRBJ1-2; no clear D. The length of the CDR3 is 14 residues. V was pared by 4 bases and J by 4 bases, with 14 bases between. The germline CDR1 and CDR2 sequences are SGHRS and YFSETQ. This CDR3 is CASSPDTQAYGYTF. The CDR3 region has the DNA TGCGCCAGCAGCCCCGACACGCAAGCCTATGGCTACACCTTC.

V gene TRBV30 combines with J gene TRBJ2-5, with a possible D match to TRBD1 (5 bases). The CDR3 is 11 residues long. Trimming pared 6 bases from V and 5 bases from J, leaving 10 bases between. Per germline, CDR1 GTSNPN and CDR2 SVGIG (reference sequence). The CDR3 sequence: CACGHEETQYF. Here the CDR3 DNA reads TGTGCCTGCGGACACGAGGAGACCCAGTACTTC.

The sample holds one count of this clone. The chain combines TRBV28 with TRBJ1-1; TRBD1 might be the D (5 bases). V was trimmed by 0 bases and J by 4 bases, leaving 12 bases between them. The CDR3 has 15 amino acids. Germline V lookup: CDR1 MDHEN, CDR2 SYDVKM. This chain's CDR3 is CASSLWVGATTEAFF. CDR3 in DNA: TGTGCCAGCAGTTTATGGGTAGGGGCGACCACTGAAGCTTTCTTT.

The CDR3 nucleotides are TGTGCCAGCAGCTACCTCGGACAGGGGCGCTATGGCTACACCTTC. Its protein is CASSYLGQGRYGYTF. This sequence joins TRBV5-4 and TRBJ1-2, with 9 positions matching TRBD1. Germline V lookup: CDR1 SGHNT, CDR2 YYREEE (reference sequence). The CDR3 loop spans 15 amino acids. V was clipped by 3 bases and J by 4 bases; unmatched bases: 7.

The gene calls are TRBV18 and TRBJ2-2; 7 nucleotides agree with TRBD1. Trimming took 4 bases from V and 3 from J; bases not matched to a gene: 2. Germline loops: CDR1 KGHSH, CDR2 LQKENI. The CDR3 consists of 14 residues. The CDR3 here is CASSQGADTGELFF. CDR3 sequence (DNA): TGTGCCAGCTCACAGGGGGCGGACACCGGGGAGCTGTTTTTT. Together with reference TRBV18 and TRBJ2-2, the CDR3 gives the full variable domain: NAGVMQNPRHLVRRRGQEARLRCSPMKGHSHVYWYRQLPEEGLKFMVYLQKENIIDESGMPKERFSAEFPKEGPSILRIQQVVRGDSAAYFCASSQGADTGELFFGEGSRLTVL.

The chain uses TRBV4-1 and TRBJ1-6; a weak D match, TRBD1 (5 bases). Per the germline V gene, CDR1 is MGHRA and CDR2 is YSYEKL. This CDR3 is 16 amino acids long. V was shortened by 3 bases and J by 1 base, with 10 bases between the two germline ends. CDR3 DNA sequence: TGCGCCAGCAGCCAGGGGGGACTGTCCTATAATTCACCCCTCCACTTT. Its protein product is CASSQGGLSYNSPLHF.

This chain uses TRBV7-2 with TRBJ2-3; D call uncertain. CDR1 is SGHTA, CDR2 FQGNSA, per germline. The ends were cut back, 5 bases at V and 6 bases at J, with 15 bases in the middle. The CDR3 sequence is 14 residues long. The CDR3 loop reads CASSIPPRLDTQYF. The CDR3 region has the DNA TGTGCCAGCAGCATCCCCCCGCGGTTGGATACGCAGTATTTT.

V is TRBV25-1 and J is TRBJ1-1; 8 nucleotides align to TRBD1. The V segment lost 4 bases and the J segment 4 bases; nucleotides outside the gene matches: 8. Germline-derived CDR1 and CDR2 are MGHDK and SYGVNS. The CDR3 covers 15 residues. The CDR3 region has the DNA TGTGCCAGCAGTGGCCCCAGGGGGCGCCGCACTGAAGCTTTCTTT. It encodes CASSGPRGRRTEAFF. Looking up the rest from reference TRBV25-1 and TRBJ1-1 gives the full variable domain: EADIYQTPRYLVIGTGKKITLECSQTMGHDKMYWYQQDPGMELHLIHYSYGVNSTEKGDLSSESTVSRIRTEHFPLTLESARPSHTSQYLCASSGPRGRRTEAFFGQGTRLTVV.